The next 30 T cell receptor beta chains were all read from a single sample in a study of cytomegalovirus exposure and HLA in healthy donors. Use of 60 Vbeta and 13 Jbeta primers characterized the PCR. Clones were read by immunoSEQ multiplex PCR, and TCRdb kept only the in-frame ones, dropping some. Among approximately 140,000 clones, 60% to 85% were seen once, and the ten largest hold 6.5% to 8%. Sequenced: PBMCs. Receptors were obtained from a woman aged 40 to 50 in good health and CMV-seropositive.

The V gene is TRBV7-9, the J gene TRBJ1-1; 9 bases fit TRBD1. The trim removed 2 bases at V and 6 bases at J, leaving 1 base unmatched. Germline V lookup: CDR1 SEHNR, CDR2 FQNEAQ (reference sequence). The CDR3 contains 13 residues. The CDR3 coding sequence is TGTGCCAGCAGCTTAACAGGGGGCCCTGAAGCTTTCTTT. Translated, it gives CASSLTGGPEAFF.

This clone has more than one count but fewer than ten. The chain joins TRBV6-6 to TRBJ2-3; D is ambiguous. Trimming stripped 6 bases from V and 2 bases from J, with 12 bases between. CDR1 MNHNY and CDR2 SVGAGI come from the germline V gene (reference sequence). The length of the CDR3 is 14 residues. CDR3 sequence: CASSSAQYTDTQYF. DNA of the CDR3: TGTGCCAGCAGCTCCGCGCAATACACAGATACGCAGTATTTT.

The gene calls are TRBV7-2 and TRBJ1-3; the match to TRBD1 covers 10 bases. Germline assignment: CDR1 SGHTA and CDR2 FQGNSA. The CDR3 consists of 14 residues. J gave up 12 bases and V 6 bases, and 11 bases lay outside the gene matches. CDR3 in amino acids: CASSQDRGRAVIYF. For the CDR3, the DNA is TGTGCCAGCAGTCAAGACAGGGGGCGCGCGGTCATATATTTT.

The chain uses TRBV4-1 and TRBJ1-1; D might be TRBD1 (5 bases). Trimming took 0 bases from V and 5 from J, leaving 7 bases between them. Germline CDR1 reads MGHRA; CDR2 reads YSYEKL. The CDR3 length is 13 residues. This CDR3 is CASSQDRGTEAFF. CDR3 in DNA: TGCGCCAGCAGCCAAGATCGGGGGACTGAAGCTTTCTTT.

The chain recombines TRBV11-3 with TRBJ1-1, with D possibly matching TRBD1 (6 bases). Trimming pared 5 bases from V and 10 bases from J, leaving 14 bases between. Germline-derived CDR1 and CDR2 are SGHNT and YENEEA. There are 12 residues in the CDR3. In DNA, the CDR3 is TGTGCCAGCAGCAAGGAGGGGGGGGGAGCTTTCTTT. Protein sequence: CASSKEGGGAFF.

This clone was seen more than once but under ten times. This chain connects TRBV2 to TRBJ1-2, with D possibly matching TRBD1 (5 bases). V lost 6 bases and J 8 bases, leaving 22 bases between the germline ends. The CDR3 has 15 residues. Looked up from germline, CDR1 is SNHLY and CDR2 is FYNNEI. CDR3 loop: CASRADIPGGGGYTF. CDR3 sequence (DNA): TGTGCCAGCAGAGCGGACATCCCGGGGGGGGGAGGCTACACCTTC.

The chain links TRBV18 to TRBJ2-4; weak D call: TRBD2 (5 bases). Trimming took 0 bases from V and 0 from J, leaving 12 bases between them. There are 17 residues in the CDR3. Germline V gives CDR1 KGHSH, CDR2 LQKENI. CDR3: CASSPPIAGRAKNIQYF. Here the CDR3 DNA reads TGTGCCAGCTCACCACCTATTGCTGGGAGAGCCAAAAACATTCAGTACTTC.

The J gene is TRBJ2-7, the V gene TRBV7-2; D possibly corresponds to TRBD1 (6 bases). Trimming pared 3 bases from V and 5 bases from J, leaving 17 bases between. The CDR3 consists of 15 residues. CDR1 is SGHTA and CDR2 is FQGNSA in the germline V gene. CDR3 protein: CASSFIGQGTHEQYF. The CDR3 region has the DNA TGTGCCAGCAGCTTTATTGGGCAGGGGACCCACGAGCAGTACTTC.

V and J are TRBV6-1 and TRBJ1-5; D unresolved. Trimming left V 2 bases short and J 5 bases short, with 4 bases between. The CDR3 is made up of 12 amino acids. The germline V gene has CDR1 MNHNS and CDR2 SASEGT. The CDR3 sequence: CASSESYQPQHF. In DNA form, the CDR3 reads TGTGCCAGCAGTGAATCTTATCAGCCCCAGCATTTT.

The chain recombines TRBV5-1 with TRBJ2-5; 8 nucleotides align to TRBD2. The trim removed 0 bases at V and 2 bases at J, leaving 3 bases unmatched. Germline loops: CDR1 SGHRS, CDR2 YFSETQ. The CDR3 has 15 amino acids. The chain's CDR3 is CASSLERGRQETQYF. In DNA form, the CDR3 reads TGCGCCAGCAGCTTGGAGCGGGGGAGACAAGAGACCCAGTACTTC.

This chain links TRBV6-4 with TRBJ1-2, with 7 bases fitting TRBD1. V gave up 0 bases and J gave up 9 bases; unmatched junction bases: 7. This CDR3 is built from 14 residues. CDR1 is MRHNA, CDR2 SNTAGT, per germline. This chain's CDR3 is CASSDSNRGNSYTF. CDR3 coding DNA: TGTGCCAGCAGTGACTCGAACAGGGGAAATAGCTACACCTTC.

J is TRBJ1-4 and V is TRBV18; the match to TRBD1 covers 8 bases. The CDR3 loop spans 16 amino acids. The germline V gene encodes CDR1 KGHSH and CDR2 LQKENI. Losses at the gene ends were 2 bases for V and 5 bases for J; bases not matched to a gene: 7. The CDR3 loop is CASSPFSGQANEKLFF. CDR3 DNA: TGTGCCAGCTCACCATTTTCGGGACAGGCGAATGAAAAACTGTTTTTT.

This clone was seen only a few times. The chain recombines TRBV10-1 with TRBJ1-2; possibly TRBD1 for D (5 bases). The CDR3 has 17 residues. Trimming stripped 0 bases from V and 1 base from J, with 15 bases between. Germline V lookup: CDR1 WNHNN, CDR2 SYGVQD (reference sequence). CDR3 DNA: TGCGCCAGCAGTGAGTCGGGGCCGGAAAGGCTTAACTATGGCTACACCTTC. Amino acids: CASSESGPERLNYGYTF.

V usage is TRBV6-5 and J usage is TRBJ1-3, with a weak D call TRBD1 (6 bases). The V and J ends lost 5 bases and 2 bases respectively, with 13 bases between them. The CDR3 consists of 15 residues. Germline V CDR1 and CDR2: MNHEY, SVGAGI. For the CDR3, the DNA is TGTGCCAGCAGTACTTGGACAGCAACTGGAAACACCATATATTTT. Residues: CASSTWTATGNTIYF.

This chain connects TRBV11-2 to TRBJ1-1; tentatively, D is TRBD1 (5 bases). V lost 0 bases and J lost 10, with 15 bases in between. From germline, CDR1 is SGHAT and CDR2 FQNNGV. The CDR3 loop spans 14 amino acids. CDR3 sequence reads: CASSLDRTGSSAFF. The CDR3 DNA reads TGTGCCAGCAGCTTAGATCGAACAGGTTCCTCAGCTTTCTTT.

The chain carries TRBV4-1 and TRBJ2-3; possible D gene TRBD1, 6 bases. CDR3 length equals 16 residues. Germline CDR1 MGHRA, CDR2 YSYEKL. Between the trimmed V and J ends, which lost 1 base and 0 bases, there was a span of 11 bases. CDR3 DNA: TGCGCCAGCAGCCAAGTATCAGGGGTTAGCACAGATACGCAGTATTTT. This codes for CASSQVSGVSTDTQYF.

The J gene is TRBJ2-4, the V gene TRBV7-9; D uncertain. Germline V gene lookup returns CDR1 SEHNR and CDR2 FQNEAQ (reference sequence). The CDR3 runs 12 residues. Trimming took 1 base from V and 6 from J, leaving 4 bases between them. The CDR3 bases are TGTGCCAGCAGCTTAGTCGGAAACATTCAGTACTTC. Its protein is CASSLVGNIQYF.

The V gene is TRBV2, the J gene TRBJ1-2, with a tentative D call TRBD1 (6 bases). Per the germline V gene, CDR1 is SNHLY and CDR2 is FYNNEI. The CDR3 length is 14 residues. Between the trimmed V and J ends, which lost 5 bases and 3 bases, there was a span of 13 bases. CDR3 nucleotide sequence: TGTGCCAGCAGTACAGGGCGATTCCACTATGGCTACACCTTC. Residues: CASSTGRFHYGYTF.

The chain employs TRBV5-1 and TRBJ1-3; possibly TRBD1 for D (5 bases). The CDR3 length is 13 residues. The V gene lost 0 bases and the J gene lost 8 bases, with 9 bases spanning the gap. Per the germline V gene, CDR1 is SGHRS and CDR2 is YFSETQ. The CDR3 region has the DNA TGCGCCAGCAGCTTGGCCGGGGGGGACACCATATATTTT. Its protein is CASSLAGGDTIYF.

This chain uses TRBV6-5 with TRBJ2-7, with 7 bases that match TRBD1. Looked up from germline, CDR1 is MNHEY and CDR2 is SVGAGI. This CDR3 comprises 15 residues. Trimming removed 0 bases from V and 3 bases from J; junction bases left unmatched: 5. In nucleotides, the CDR3 is TGTGCCAGCAGTTACTCGCACCCAGGGGGCTACGAGCAGTACTTC. Translating it yields CASSYSHPGGYEQYF.

This clone has only a few counts. As DNA, the CDR3 is TGTGCCAGCAGCTTTTCCGGGACAGGGGGCGCGAATGAGCAGTTCTTC. Protein sequence: CASSFSGTGGANEQFF. V usage is TRBV9 and J usage is TRBJ2-1; 12 bases match TRBD1. With V trimmed by 4 bases and J by 7 bases, 9 bases remained unmatched. The CDR3 runs 16 residues. Germline V gene sequence: CDR1 SGDLS, CDR2 YYNGEE.

The gene calls are TRBV5-1 and TRBJ2-3; 12 bases map to TRBD2. The germline gives CDR1 SGHRS, CDR2 YFSETQ. J gave up 3 bases and V 0 bases, and 5 bases lay outside the gene matches. The CDR3 is made up of 17 amino acids. The CDR3 DNA follows: TGCGCCAGCAGCTTGGCCTTACTAGCGGGGGGAACAGATACGCAGTATTTT. Amino acids: CASSLALLAGGTDTQYF.

The chain employs TRBV9 and TRBJ2-7; 8 nucleotides match TRBD2. The ends lost 4 bases at V and 0 bases at J; junction bases unmatched: 6. CDR1 is SGDLS, CDR2 YYNGEE, per germline. The CDR3 has 15 amino acids. CDR3 protein: CASSFSGAFSYEQYF. CDR3 sequence (DNA): TGTGCCAGCAGCTTTAGCGGGGCTTTCTCCTACGAGCAGTACTTC. The full variable domain, rest sourced from reference TRBV9 and TRBJ2-7, is DSGVTQTPKHLITATGQRVTLRCSPRSGDLSVYWYQQSLDQGLQFLIQYYNGEERAKGNILERFSAQQFPDLHSELNLSSLELGDSALYFCASSFSGAFSYEQYFGPGTRLTVT.

The chain has TRBV6-6 and TRBJ1-6; 7 nucleotides line up with TRBD1. Germline CDR1 reads MNHNY; CDR2 reads SVGAGI (reference sequence). The length of the CDR3 is 14 residues. After removal of 6 bases from V and 9 bases from J, the junction contained 8 bases not matched to a gene. This CDR3 is CASSIGTEGSPLHF. CDR3 sequence (DNA): TGTGCCAGCAGCATCGGGACAGAGGGTTCACCCCTCCACTTT.

The V call is TRBV2, the J call TRBJ2-7; 10 bases are shared with TRBD2. The trim removed 5 bases at V and 1 base at J, leaving 2 bases unmatched. This CDR3 is 14 amino acids long. Per germline, CDR1 SNHLY and CDR2 FYNNEI. The DNA of the CDR3 is TGTGCCAGCAGTCGTAGCGGGGGGTCCTACGAGCAGTACTTC. It specifies CASSRSGGSYEQYF.

V and J are TRBV15 and TRBJ1-4; D remains ambiguous. Germline V gives CDR1 LNHNV, CDR2 YYDKDF (reference sequence). V dropped 0 bases and J dropped 0 bases, with 11 bases sitting between them. The CDR3 spans 17 residues. The CDR3 nucleotides read TGTGCCACCAGCAGAGATTCTCCAGATTCAACTAATGAAAAACTGTTTTTT. Residues: CATSRDSPDSTNEKLFF.

The chain is built from TRBV5-1 and TRBJ1-5, with D possibly matching TRBD1 (5 bases). The CDR3 length is 15 residues. V lost 0 bases and J lost 4, with 11 bases in between. Germline V gene data show CDR1 as SGHRS and CDR2 as YFSETQ. CDR3 nucleotides: TGCGCCAGCAGCTTGGCCGGGCAGGGAAATCAGCCCCAGCATTTT. Its translation: CASSLAGQGNQPQHF. Drawing the rest from reference TRBV5-1 and TRBJ1-5, the complete variable domain is KAGVTQTPRYLIKTRGQQVTLSCSPISGHRSVSWYQQTPGQGLQFLFEYFSETQRNKGNFPGRFSGRQFSNSRSEMNVSTLELGDSALYLCASSLAGQGNQPQHFGDGTRLSIL.

The chain is built from TRBV9 and TRBJ2-7, with D perhaps matching TRBD2 (5 bases). Trimming took off 4 bases at V and 7 bases at J, with 12 bases between the two ends. There are 12 residues in the CDR3. In germline, CDR1 is SGDLS, CDR2 YYNGEE. CDR3 region: CASSYLEGEQYF. The CDR3 nucleotides read TGTGCCAGCAGCTATCTAGAGGGTGAGCAGTACTTC.

The rearrangement uses TRBV5-1 and TRBJ1-4; the D gene is possibly TRBD1 (5 bases). Germline CDR1 reads SGHRS; CDR2 reads YFSETQ. The CDR3 sequence is 15 residues long. The V end was cut by 0 bases, the J end by 7 bases, with 13 bases between. As DNA, the CDR3 is TGCGCCAGCAGCTTGGCCGGAAGGGGTAGTGAAAAACTGTTTTTT. Translation gives CASSLAGRGSEKLFF. Together with reference TRBV5-1 and TRBJ1-4, the CDR3 gives the full variable domain: KAGVTQTPRYLIKTRGQQVTLSCSPISGHRSVSWYQQTPGQGLQFLFEYFSETQRNKGNFPGRFSGRQFSNSRSEMNVSTLELGDSALYLCASSLAGRGSEKLFFGSGTQLSVL.

The genes are TRBV9 and TRBJ2-2; 8 bases match TRBD1. The CDR3 has 15 residues. CDR1 is SGDLS and CDR2 is YYNGEE in the germline V gene. V lost 4 bases, J lost 0 bases, and 2 bases stayed unmatched. CDR3 coding DNA: TGTGCCAGCAGCCCACAGGGGGCGAACACCGGGGAGCTGTTTTTT. Its protein product is CASSPQGANTGELFF.